The 26 T cell receptor beta chains reported below all come from one sample, sequenced in a study of early T cells in non-severe SARS-CoV-2 infection. TCRdb analysed the 5' RACE reads with MiXCR anew, one entry per CDR3 protein. The table has 50,000 to 65,000 distinct CDR3 sequences, 8% to 9.5% seen once; the top ten hold 17%. The sequencing input was whole blood. All receptors come from an adult who was a healthcare worker with PCR-confirmed SARS-CoV-2 infection or an uninfected control (not recorded which).

There are many counts of this clonotype. The V gene is TRBV27, the J gene TRBJ2-7; a possible D gene is TRBD2 (5 bases). The germline V gene encodes CDR1 MNHEY and CDR2 SMNVEV (reference sequence). The germline V and J ends were trimmed by 3 bases and 5 bases, with 11 bases remaining between them. CDR3 length equals 13 residues. CDR3 sequence: CASSFRRVDEQYF. CDR3 coding DNA: TGTGCCAGCAGTTTTCGGCGGGTTGACGAGCAGTACTTC.

The CDR3 sequence is CASSAGGNYGYTF. The DNA for the CDR3 is TGTGCCAGCAGTGCGGGAGGGAACTATGGCTACACCTTC. V usage is TRBV6-4 and J usage is TRBJ1-2; no reliable D call. Germline V lookup: CDR1 MRHNA, CDR2 SNTAGT. Trimming stripped 4 bases from V and 2 bases from J, with 8 bases between. The CDR3 has 13 residues.

This clonotype was counted at least ten times. The chain employs TRBV5-8 and TRBJ2-7; either TRBD1 or TRBD2 may fit D (5 bases each). Between the trimmed V and J ends, which lost 4 bases and 2 bases, there was a span of 19 bases. The CDR3 loop spans 16 amino acids. The germline CDR1 and CDR2 sequences are SGHTS and YDEGEE. The CDR3 loop reads CASSTSGTYIPYEQYF. The CDR3 nucleotides are TGTGCCAGCAGCACCTCCGGGACCTACATTCCCTACGAGCAGTACTTC.

Ten or more counts support this clonotype. The V gene is TRBV12-3 or TRBV12-4, the J gene TRBJ2-7; D tentatively fits TRBD1 or TRBD2 (5 bases each). The CDR3 length is 14 residues. Between the trimmed V and J ends, which lost 1 base and 5 bases, there was a span of 12 bases. For the CDR3, the DNA is TGTGCCAGCAGTTTAGTAAGGGACCGGAACGAGCAGTACTTC. Protein sequence: CASSLVRDRNEQYF.

This clonotype was counted only a few times. V is TRBV6-2 or TRBV6-3 and J is TRBJ2-3; D not certain. V lost 5 bases and J lost 9, with 12 bases in between. The CDR3 is 12 residues long. Germline V gene sequence: CDR1 MNHEY, CDR2 SVGEGT. The CDR3 sequence is CASSRSEKTQYF. CDR3 sequence (DNA): TGTGCCAGCAGTCGAAGTGAAAAGACGCAGTATTTT.

This clonotype was found many times. J is TRBJ2-1 and V is TRBV7-2; D is unclear. Germline CDR1 reads SGHTA; CDR2 reads FQGNSA. Trimming pared 1 base from V and 10 bases from J, leaving 5 bases between. The CDR3 runs to 11 residues. The DNA of the CDR3 is TGTGCCAGCAGCTTAGTGGTAGAGCAGTTCTTC. Translation: CASSLVVEQFF.

This clonotype was detected many times. The V gene is TRBV7-2, the J gene TRBJ2-1; 9 bases align to TRBD1. The CDR3 spans 16 residues. The ends lost 6 bases at V and 7 bases at J; junction bases unmatched: 13. From germline, CDR1 is SGHTA and CDR2 FQGNSA. The CDR3, as DNA: TGTGCCAGCAGAGCTCGACCGGGACAGGGTGATAATGAGCAGTTCTTC. Protein sequence: CASRARPGQGDNEQFF.

This clonotype appeared a few times. The chain carries TRBV19 and TRBJ2-1; 7 nucleotides line up with TRBD2. The CDR3 contains 16 residues. Looked up from germline, CDR1 is LNHDA and CDR2 is SQIVND (reference sequence). V dropped 5 bases and J dropped 0; count of bases not matched to a gene: 7. The CDR3 DNA follows: TGTGCCAGTAGTTCACTAGCGCCCGTCTCCTACAATGAGCAGTTCTTC. Translating it yields CASSSLAPVSYNEQFF.

This clonotype has a count of ten or more. The V call is TRBV7-9, the J call TRBJ2-7; D is uncertain. V dropped 6 bases and J dropped 2 bases, with 11 bases sitting between them. The CDR3 consists of 13 residues. The germline CDR1 and CDR2 sequences are SEHNR and FQNEAQ (reference sequence). The CDR3 DNA is TGTGCCAGCAGTCGGACGGAAACCTACGAGCAGTACTTC. Translating it yields CASSRTETYEQYF.

A few counts support this clonotype. The J gene is TRBJ2-3, the V gene TRBV10-3; D is unclear. With 4 bases removed from V and 4 bases from J, the gap between germline ends came to 3 bases. CDR1 is ENHRY and CDR2 is SYGVKD in the germline V gene. The CDR3 length is 11 residues. The CDR3 sequence is CAISGADTQYF. Written as DNA, the CDR3 is TGTGCCATCAGTGGCGCAGATACGCAGTATTTT.

This clonotype was seen many times. The chain carries TRBV10-2 and TRBJ2-6; no clear D. The CDR3 is 13 amino acids. The V gene's germline CDR1 is WSHSY and CDR2 SAAADI. V gave up 3 bases and J gave up 3 bases, with 3 bases separating them. The CDR3 spells CASSDVGANVLTF. CDR3 sequence (DNA): TGCGCCAGCAGTGATGTTGGGGCCAACGTCCTGACTTTC.

This clonotype has at least ten counts. The V and J genes are TRBV5-5 and TRBJ1-6, with D possibly TRBD1 on 5 matching bases. Germline V gene sequence: CDR1 SGHKS, CDR2 YYEKEE (reference sequence). V lost 4 bases and J 10 bases, leaving 18 bases between the germline ends. The CDR3 totals 15 residues. CDR3 coding DNA: TGTGCCAGCAGCCCGAGAGGGGAAGGAAGGTCACCCCTCCACTTT. It is translated as CASSPRGEGRSPLHF.

The chain employs TRBV27 and TRBJ2-5; D is possibly TRBD1 (6 bases). V dropped 2 bases and J dropped 3 bases, with 7 bases sitting between them. CDR1 and CDR2 (germline): MNHEY, SMNVEV (reference sequence). The CDR3 sequence is 13 residues long. In DNA form, the CDR3 reads TGTGCCAGCAGTTTAGAGGGGGAAGAGACCCAGTACTTC. Amino acids: CASSLEGEETQYF.

The sample holds many counts of this clonotype. The chain employs TRBV7-2 and TRBJ1-3; D gene unclear. Germline V gene sequence: CDR1 SGHTA, CDR2 FQGNSA. Trimming left V 8 bases short and J 3 bases short, with 5 bases between. This CDR3 has 11 residues. This chain's CDR3 is CASQGGNTIYF. The CDR3 DNA follows: TGTGCCAGCCAAGGTGGAAACACCATATATTTT.

The chain links TRBV18 to TRBJ2-6; no clear D. CDR3 length equals 16 residues. V dropped 1 base and J dropped 0 bases, with 7 bases sitting between them. Germline values: CDR1 KGHSH, CDR2 LQKENI. CDR3 bases: TGTGCCAGCTCACCACGGAGTAACTCTGGGGCCAACGTCCTGACTTTC. It translates to CASSPRSNSGANVLTF.

In its sample, this clonotype was seen many times. This sequence joins TRBV28 and TRBJ1-5; D might be TRBD1 (6 bases). The CDR3 spans 15 residues. Germline-derived CDR1 and CDR2 are MDHEN and SYDVKM. V was shortened by 4 bases and J by 6 bases, with 16 bases between the two germline ends. DNA for the CDR3: TGTGCCAGCAGTTACTCCCCGGGGGGCGGTCAGCCCCAGCATTTT. This sequence encodes CASSYSPGGGQPQHF. Variable domain in full (rest from reference TRBV28 and TRBJ1-5): DVKVTQSSRYLVKRTGEKVFLECVQDMDHENMFWYRQDPGLGLRLIYFSYDVKMKEKGDIPEGYSVSREKKERFSLILESASTNQTSMYLCASSYSPGGGQPQHFGDGTRLSIL.

This clonotype has a count of ten or more. The chain joins TRBV19 to TRBJ2-3; the match to TRBD2 covers 9 bases. Germline values: CDR1 LNHDA, CDR2 SQIVND (reference sequence). The CDR3 extends over 14 amino acids. The V and J ends lost 6 bases and 7 bases, in that order; junction bases with no gene match: 8. CDR3 loop: CASRETSGFNTQYF. For the CDR3, the DNA is TGTGCCAGTAGAGAGACTAGCGGCTTCAATACGCAGTATTTT.

The chain carries TRBV6-5 and TRBJ2-1, with a weak D call TRBD1 (6 bases). V lost 3 bases, J lost 3 bases, and 12 bases lay in between. The germline V gene has CDR1 MNHEY and CDR2 SVGAGI. The CDR3 is made up of 15 amino acids. CDR3 nucleotide sequence: TGTGCCAGCAGTTATGGGGGCACGGTCTACAATGAGCAGTTCTTC. Amino acids: CASSYGGTVYNEQFF.

This clonotype was recorded many times. The gene calls are TRBV10-1 and TRBJ2-2, with D possibly matching TRBD2 (6 bases). The length of the CDR3 is 15 residues. Germline CDR1 reads WNHNN; CDR2 reads SYGVQD (reference sequence). V lost 3 bases and J lost 1, with 9 bases in between. In nucleotides, the CDR3 is TGCGCCAGCAGTGAAAGGACTAAGAACACCGGGGAGCTGTTTTTT. Encoded protein: CASSERTKNTGELFF.

V gene TRBV5-1 combines with J gene TRBJ2-7; 15 nucleotides line up with TRBD2. Germline V gene sequence: CDR1 SGHRS, CDR2 YFSETQ. This CDR3 spans 16 amino acids. V lost 4 bases to trimming and J lost 6 bases; unmatched junction nucleotides: 8. The DNA of the CDR3 is TGCGCCAGCAGCCCCGGGACTAGCGGGAGGAAGGGCGAGCAGTACTTC. Protein sequence: CASSPGTSGRKGEQYF.

The chain is built from TRBV20-1 and TRBJ1-1; the D gene is possibly TRBD1 (5 bases). From germline, CDR1 is DFQATT and CDR2 SNEGSKA (reference sequence). The CDR3 sequence is 14 residues long. The ends were cut back, 1 base at V and 7 bases at J, with 16 bases in the middle. The DNA of the CDR3 is TGCAGTGCTAGAGGTTTGGGGATTCAGGGTGAAGCTTTCTTT. This gives the protein CSARGLGIQGEAFF.

In this sample, this clonotype turned up many times. This chain links TRBV7-2 with TRBJ1-2, with D possibly TRBD1 on 5 matching bases. Germline V CDR1 and CDR2: SGHTA, FQGNSA. V lost 2 bases and J lost 4, with 8 bases in between. CDR3 length: 13 amino acids. This CDR3 reads CASSLSQVYGYTF. The CDR3 region has the DNA TGTGCCAGCAGCTTATCACAGGTCTATGGCTACACCTTC.

The chain uses TRBV25-1 and TRBJ2-3; no clear D gene. This CDR3 spans 14 amino acids. Per the germline V gene, CDR1 is MGHDK and CDR2 is SYGVNS. Deletions cut 1 base from V and 7 bases from J, with 12 bases between. CDR3 in amino acids: CASSESGTAYTQYF. CDR3 sequence (DNA): TGTGCCAGCAGTGAATCTGGAACAGCCTATACGCAGTATTTT.

CDR3 sequence (DNA): TGCGCCAGCAGCCAGCTGAATAGCAATCAGCCCCAGCATTTT. As protein: CASSQLNSNQPQHF. The chain is built from TRBV4-1 and TRBJ1-5, with D unresolved. The CDR3 sequence is 14 residues long. Germline V lookup: CDR1 MGHRA, CDR2 YSYEKL. V was cut by 3 bases and J by 0 bases, with 6 bases left in between.

This clonotype was observed at least ten times. The J gene is TRBJ1-6, the V gene TRBV11-2; D is unclear. The CDR3 runs 12 residues. The germline V gene encodes CDR1 SGHAT and CDR2 FQNNGV. The germline V and J ends were trimmed by 5 bases and 9 bases, with 8 bases remaining between them. CDR3 amino acids: CASSQWVSPLHF. As DNA, the CDR3 is TGTGCCAGCAGCCAGTGGGTTTCACCCCTCCACTTT.

In its sample, this clonotype was seen many times. This chain connects TRBV14 to TRBJ2-7, with 11 bases identical to TRBD2. Germline V gives CDR1 SGHDN, CDR2 FVKESK. Trimming took 5 bases from V and 5 from J; bases not matched to a gene: 8. The CDR3 consists of 15 residues. This CDR3 reads CASSATSGAGNEQYF. The CDR3 DNA follows: TGTGCCAGCAGCGCGACTAGCGGGGCGGGGAACGAGCAGTACTTC.